These T cell receptor beta chains were read from a single sample in a study of CD8 T cells in ankylosing spondylitis. Using its own MiXCR run on the 5' RACE reads, TCRdb lists one record per CDR3 protein. Among about 800,000 distinct CDR3 sequences listed, roughly 10% were seen once. Material: blood, either unsorted or a sorted T cell fraction (not recorded which). The receptors were sampled from a male donor with ankylosing spondylitis. Each CDR3 is given with its conserved first and last residue. Fields, in order: CDR3 protein, CDR3 DNA, J gene, D gene, V gene, clone size. D genes are given only for firm matches. Not all rows give a size; the values are once, few, many and, for expanded clones, a class.

CDR3 protein: CSAVTGARVYNEQFF; CDR3 DNA: TGCAGTGCTGTTACAGGGGCGAGGGTCTACAATGAGCAGTTCTTC; J gene: TRBJ2-1; D gene: TRBD1; V gene: TRBV20-1; clone size: .
CDR3 protein: CASLRDQNSPLHF; CDR3 DNA: TGTGCCAGCTTGCGGGACCAAAATTCACCCCTCCACTTT; J gene: TRBJ1-6; D gene: .; V gene: TRBV18; clone size: .
CDR3 protein: CASSLRQATDTQYF; CDR3 DNA: TGTGCCAGCAGTTTGAGACAGGCCACAGATACGCAGTATTTT; J gene: TRBJ2-3; D gene: .; V gene: TRBV6-5; clone size: few
CDR3 protein: CASSQTLAWNTQYF; CDR3 DNA: TGTGCCAGCAGCCAAACACTAGCGTGGAATACGCAGTATTTT; J gene: TRBJ2-3; D gene: TRBD2; V gene: TRBV3-1; clone size: few
CDR3 protein: CASSYDSQGRGETQYF; CDR3 DNA: TGTGCCAGCAGTTACGATTCACAGGGAAGGGGAGAGACCCAGTACTTC; J gene: TRBJ2-5; D gene: .; V gene: TRBV6-5; clone size: few
CDR3 protein: CASSPGTSARNSYEQYF; CDR3 DNA: TGCGCCAGCAGCCCCGGTACTAGCGCACGTAACTCCTACGAGCAGTACTTC; J gene: TRBJ2-7; D gene: TRBD2; V gene: TRBV5-1; clone size: .
CDR3 protein: CSGNGRGSTTDTQYF; CDR3 DNA: TGCAGTGGTAACGGGCGAGGGTCCACGACAGATACGCAGTATTTT; J gene: TRBJ2-3; D gene: .; V gene: TRBV20-1; clone size: .
CDR3 protein: CASSQDWGGSNYGYTF; CDR3 DNA: TGCGCCAGCAGCCAAGATTGGGGTGGGAGTAACTATGGCTACACCTTC; J gene: TRBJ1-2; D gene: .; V gene: TRBV4-3; clone size: few
CDR3 protein: CATQSDTLNTEAFF; CDR3 DNA: TGTGCCACCCAGTCGGACACGCTGAACACTGAAGCTTTCTTT; J gene: TRBJ1-1; D gene: .; V gene: TRBV10-3; clone size: many
CDR3 protein: CSAREVKRGSEQFF; CDR3 DNA: TGCAGTGCTAGAGAAGTGAAGAGGGGTTCTGAGCAGTTCTTC; J gene: TRBJ2-1; D gene: .; V gene: TRBV20-1; clone size: once
CDR3 protein: CASSQSGYSASYTF; CDR3 DNA: TGTGCCAGCAGCCAAAGCGGCTACTCGGCTAGCTACACCTTC; J gene: TRBJ1-2; D gene: .; V gene: TRBV14; clone size: few
CDR3 protein: CASSLGLGENSPLHF; CDR3 DNA: TGTGCCAGCAGCTTGGGTCTGGGGGAGAATTCACCCCTCCACTTT; J gene: TRBJ1-6; D gene: .; V gene: TRBV5-8; clone size: few
CDR3 protein: CASSEQVGNEQFF; CDR3 DNA: TGCGCCAGCAGTGAACAGGTGGGGAATGAGCAGTTCTTC; J gene: TRBJ2-1; D gene: .; V gene: TRBV10-1; clone size: .
CDR3 protein: CASSFRGSSEETQYF; CDR3 DNA: TGCGCCAGCAGCTTTCGCGGGAGTTCGGAAGAGACCCAGTACTTC; J gene: TRBJ2-5; D gene: TRBD2; V gene: TRBV5-1; clone size: .
CDR3 protein: CASSPSPGEDTQYF; CDR3 DNA: TGCGCCAGCAGCCCTTCGCCCGGGGAAGATACGCAGTATTTT; J gene: TRBJ2-3; D gene: .; V gene: TRBV5-1; clone size: .
CDR3 protein: CSVYPGQGITYEQYF; CDR3 DNA: TGCAGTGTTTACCCGGGACAGGGAATCACCTACGAGCAGTACTTC; J gene: TRBJ2-7; D gene: TRBD1; V gene: TRBV20-1; clone size: .
CDR3 protein: CATSRKSGTETQYF; CDR3 DNA: TGTGCCACCAGCAGGAAGTCTGGGACTGAGACCCAGTACTTC; J gene: TRBJ2-5; D gene: .; V gene: TRBV15; clone size: few
CDR3 protein: CASSQVRSRARADTQYF; CDR3 DNA: TGCGCCAGCAGCCAAGTTAGGAGCCGGGCTCGAGCAGATACGCAGTATTTT; J gene: TRBJ2-3; D gene: .; V gene: TRBV4-3; clone size: .
CDR3 protein: CASSFIGSRERQYF; CDR3 DNA: TGTGCCAGCAGCTTTATCGGGTCGCGGGAAAGGCAGTACTTC; J gene: TRBJ2-7; D gene: .; V gene: TRBV5-6; clone size: few
CDR3 protein: CSSTGANTEAFF; CDR3 DNA: TGCAGTTCGACAGGGGCGAACACTGAAGCTTTCTTT; J gene: TRBJ1-1; D gene: TRBD1; V gene: TRBV20-1; clone size: .
CDR3 protein: CASSPPDKYYNEQFF; CDR3 DNA: TGTGCCAGCTCACCACCGGACAAGTATTACAATGAGCAGTTCTTC; J gene: TRBJ2-1; D gene: .; V gene: TRBV18; clone size: .
CDR3 protein: CASSLVPVSYEQYF; CDR3 DNA: TGCGCCAGCAGCTTGGTACCGGTCTCCTACGAGCAGTACTTC; J gene: TRBJ2-7; D gene: .; V gene: TRBV5-1; clone size: many
CDR3 protein: CSAAPSLGADTQYF; CDR3 DNA: TGCAGCGCCGCCCCCTCCTTGGGGGCCGATACGCAGTATTTT; J gene: TRBJ2-3; D gene: .; V gene: TRBV29-1; clone size: .
CDR3 protein: CASSVPGSQETQYF; CDR3 DNA: TGTGCCAGCAGCGTCCCAGGATCCCAAGAGACCCAGTACTTC; J gene: TRBJ2-5; D gene: .; V gene: TRBV5-5; clone size: few
CDR3 protein: CASSQDEGVGYEQFF; CDR3 DNA: TGTGCCAGCAGCCAAGATGAGGGCGTGGGTTATGAGCAGTTCTTC; J gene: TRBJ2-1; D gene: .; V gene: TRBV3-1; clone size: few
CDR3 protein: CASSLYRDEQYF; CDR3 DNA: TGTGCCAGCAGTTTATACAGGGACGAGCAGTACTTC; J gene: TRBJ2-7; D gene: .; V gene: TRBV28; clone size: few
CDR3 protein: CASSPQNRGTSLGIEAFF; CDR3 DNA: TGTGCCAGCAGCCCGCAGAACAGGGGAACCTCACTCGGTATTGAAGCTTTCTTT; J gene: TRBJ1-1; D gene: TRBD1; V gene: TRBV11-1; clone size: few